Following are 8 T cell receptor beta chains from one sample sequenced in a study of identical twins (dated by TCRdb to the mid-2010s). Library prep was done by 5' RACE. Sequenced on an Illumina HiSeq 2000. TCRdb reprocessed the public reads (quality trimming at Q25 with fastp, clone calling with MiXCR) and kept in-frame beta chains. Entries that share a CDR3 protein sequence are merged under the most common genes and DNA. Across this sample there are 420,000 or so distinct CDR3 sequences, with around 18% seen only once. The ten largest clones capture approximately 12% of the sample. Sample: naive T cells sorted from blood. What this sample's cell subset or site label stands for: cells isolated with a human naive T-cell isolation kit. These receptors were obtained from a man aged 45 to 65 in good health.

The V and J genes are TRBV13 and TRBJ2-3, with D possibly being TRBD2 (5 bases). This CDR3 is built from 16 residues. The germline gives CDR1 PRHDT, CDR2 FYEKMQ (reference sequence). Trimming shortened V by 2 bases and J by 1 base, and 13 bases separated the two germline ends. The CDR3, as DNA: TGTGCCAGCAGCTTACTAGCCGAGGGCCGCACAGATACGCAGTATTTT. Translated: CASSLLAEGRTDTQYF.

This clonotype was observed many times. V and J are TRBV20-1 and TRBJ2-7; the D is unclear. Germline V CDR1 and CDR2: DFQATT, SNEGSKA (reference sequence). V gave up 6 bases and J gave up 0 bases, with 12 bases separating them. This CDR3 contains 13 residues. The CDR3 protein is CSALTLFSYEQYF. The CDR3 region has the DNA TGCAGTGCCCTAACTCTGTTCTCCTACGAGCAGTACTTC.

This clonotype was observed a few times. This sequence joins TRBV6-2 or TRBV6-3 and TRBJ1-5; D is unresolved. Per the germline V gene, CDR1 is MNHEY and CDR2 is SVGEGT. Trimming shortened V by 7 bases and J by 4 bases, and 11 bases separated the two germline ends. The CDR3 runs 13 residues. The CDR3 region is CASTLRRNQPQHF. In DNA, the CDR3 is TGTGCCAGCACCCTAAGAAGGAATCAGCCCCAGCATTTT.

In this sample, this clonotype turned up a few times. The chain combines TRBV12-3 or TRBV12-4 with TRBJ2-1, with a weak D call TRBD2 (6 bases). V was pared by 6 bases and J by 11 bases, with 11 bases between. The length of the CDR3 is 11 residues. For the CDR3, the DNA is TGTGCCAGCAGATCCGGGACTCAGCAGTTCTTC. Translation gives CASRSGTQQFF.

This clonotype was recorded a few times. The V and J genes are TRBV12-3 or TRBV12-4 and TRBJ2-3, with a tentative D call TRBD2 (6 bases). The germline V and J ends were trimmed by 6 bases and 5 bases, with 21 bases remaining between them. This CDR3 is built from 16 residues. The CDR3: CASSLTSPPRGDTQYF. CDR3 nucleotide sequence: TGTGCCAGCAGCCTGACTAGTCCCCCTCGGGGAGATACGCAGTATTTT.

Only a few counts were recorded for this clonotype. The CDR3 coding sequence is TGCAGTGCTAGTTCCCTTGGTCGTGGTTTCTTT. It codes for CSASSLGRGFF. The chain is built from TRBV20-1 and TRBJ1-1; D is ambiguous. The CDR3 is 11 amino acids. Germline values: CDR1 DFQATT, CDR2 SNEGSKA (reference sequence). Deletions cut 3 bases from V and 13 bases from J, with 15 bases between.

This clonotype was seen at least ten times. This chain's CDR3 is CATSAPAGDGEQFF. CDR3 coding DNA: TGTGCCACCAGTGCTCCAGCGGGGGATGGTGAGCAGTTCTTC. This chain connects TRBV24-1 to TRBJ2-1, with TRBD2 matching over 8 bases. The CDR3 runs 14 residues. Germline V CDR1 and CDR2: KGHDR, SFDVKD. Unmatched junction bases numbered 8, after V lost 5 bases and J lost 9 bases.

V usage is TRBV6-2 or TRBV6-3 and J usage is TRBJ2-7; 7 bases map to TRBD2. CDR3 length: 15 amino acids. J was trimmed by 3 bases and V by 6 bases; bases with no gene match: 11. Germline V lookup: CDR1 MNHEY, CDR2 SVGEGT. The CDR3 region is CASSPRGRGDYEQYF. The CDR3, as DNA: TGTGCCAGCAGCCCCCGGGGGAGGGGAGACTACGAGCAGTACTTC.